The source of this T cell receptor (beta chain) is a study of blood T cell repertoires in COVID-19. This CDR3 region has 15 residues. V lost 5 bases to trimming and J lost 0 bases, with 15 bases between them. Germline values: CDR1 SGHRS, CDR2 YFSETQ. Some clones are missing from TCRdb's copy, which holds only in-frame ones; the method was immunoSEQ multiplex PCR. The sample lists tens of thousands of clones, 80% to 85% occurring once. Sequencing was done on a sample of peripheral blood. The rearrangement joins TRBV5-1 to TRBJ2-7; unclear D gene. The source of this sequence is a man aged 60-69 years with COVID-19, enrolled during active disease. CDR3 region: CASRLYLSGSYEQYF. CDR3 DNA sequence: TGCGCCAGCAGATTATACCTTAGTGGCTCCTACGAGCAGTACTTC. The complete variable domain, with remaining parts taken from reference TRBV5-1 and TRBJ2-7, reads KAGVTQTPRYLIKTRGQQVTLSCSPISGHRSVSWYQQTPGQGLQFLFEYFSETQRNKGNFPGRFSGRQFSNSRSEMNVSTLELGDSALYLCASRLYLSGSYEQYFGPGTRLTVT.